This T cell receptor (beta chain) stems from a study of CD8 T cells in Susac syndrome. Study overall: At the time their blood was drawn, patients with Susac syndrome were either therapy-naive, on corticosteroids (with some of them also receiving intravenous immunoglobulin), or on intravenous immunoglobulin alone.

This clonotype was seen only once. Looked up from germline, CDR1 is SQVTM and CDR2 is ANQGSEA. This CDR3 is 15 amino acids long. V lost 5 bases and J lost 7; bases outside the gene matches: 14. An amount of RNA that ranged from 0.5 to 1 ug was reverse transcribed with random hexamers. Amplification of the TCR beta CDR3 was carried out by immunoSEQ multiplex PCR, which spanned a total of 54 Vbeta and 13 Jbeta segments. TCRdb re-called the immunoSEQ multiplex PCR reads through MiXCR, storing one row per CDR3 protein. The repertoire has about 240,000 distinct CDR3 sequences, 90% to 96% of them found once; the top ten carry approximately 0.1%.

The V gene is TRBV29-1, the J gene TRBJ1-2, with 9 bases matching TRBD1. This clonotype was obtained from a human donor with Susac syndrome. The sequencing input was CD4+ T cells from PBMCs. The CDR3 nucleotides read TGCAGCGTTCCACAGGGGGCGGCTTTTCGGCGTGGCTACACCTTC. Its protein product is CSVPQGAAFRRGYTF.